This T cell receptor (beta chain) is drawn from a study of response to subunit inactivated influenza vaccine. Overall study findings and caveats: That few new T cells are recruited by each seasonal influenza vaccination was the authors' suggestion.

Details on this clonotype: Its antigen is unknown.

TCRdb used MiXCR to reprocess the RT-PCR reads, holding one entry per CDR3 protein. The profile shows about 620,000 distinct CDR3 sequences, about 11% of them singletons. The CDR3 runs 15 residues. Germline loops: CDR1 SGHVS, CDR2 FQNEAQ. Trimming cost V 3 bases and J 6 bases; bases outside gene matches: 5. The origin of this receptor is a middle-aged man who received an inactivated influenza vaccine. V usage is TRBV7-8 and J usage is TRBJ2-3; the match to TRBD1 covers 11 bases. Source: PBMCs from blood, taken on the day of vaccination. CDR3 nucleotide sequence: TGTGCCAGCAGCTTCGGGACAGGGGGTTTCGATACGCAGTATTTT. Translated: CASSFGTGGFDTQYF.